A single sample is the source of the 10 T cell receptor beta chains below, sequenced in a study of cytomegalovirus exposure and HLA in healthy donors. PCR involved 60 Vbeta and 13 Jbeta primers. Sequenced by immunoSEQ multiplex PCR; TCRdb stores in-frame clones only, minus some. The repertoire consists of 85,000 to 130,000 clones, with about two thirds occurring once and the leading ten covering about 0.84%. Sequencing was carried out using PBMCs. Receptors originate from a boy between 10 and 17 years old in good health and CMV-seronegative.

The V gene is TRBV27, the J gene TRBJ2-2; a possible D gene is TRBD1 (6 bases). Trimming shortened V by 4 bases and J by 8 bases, and 14 bases separated the two germline ends. Germline V gene sequence: CDR1 MNHEY, CDR2 SMNVEV (reference sequence). The CDR3 contains 14 residues. CDR3 sequence reads: CASSSRQVAGELFF. CDR3 bases: TGTGCCAGCAGTTCACGACAGGTCGCAGGGGAGCTGTTTTTT.

The gene calls are TRBV29-1 and TRBJ2-3, with 9 bases aligning to TRBD2. The junction had 7 bases not matched to a gene; V was cut back by 3 bases and J by 3 bases. The V gene's germline CDR1 is SQVTM and CDR2 ANQGSEA. The CDR3 covers 15 residues. CDR3 region: CSVDGAGGPTDTQYF. CDR3 DNA: TGCAGCGTTGATGGGGCGGGGGGGCCGACAGATACGCAGTATTTT.

J is TRBJ2-7 and V is TRBV6-1; D is undetermined. The ends were cut back, 10 bases at V and 0 bases at J, with 16 bases in the middle. This CDR3 has 14 amino acids. The germline CDR1 and CDR2 sequences are MNHNS and SASEGT. The CDR3 sequence is CATLRGFPSYEQYF. CDR3 nucleotides: TGTGCCACTCTACGCGGTTTTCCCTCCTACGAGCAGTACTTC.

The chain combines TRBV5-1 with TRBJ1-1; D might be TRBD1 (6 bases). The V gene's germline CDR1 is SGHRS and CDR2 YFSETQ. V lost 4 bases, J lost 0 bases, and 10 bases lay in between. The CDR3 has 14 amino acids. DNA for the CDR3: TGCGCCAGCAGCGGAGACAGGCTGAACACTGAAGCTTTCTTT. Translating it yields CASSGDRLNTEAFF.

There are a few counts of this clone. The chain links TRBV27 to TRBJ1-2; 7 bases fit TRBD1. The CDR3 spans 13 residues. Germline V gene sequence: CDR1 MNHEY, CDR2 SMNVEV (reference sequence). Trimming removed 3 bases from V and 8 bases from J; junction bases left unmatched: 6. The CDR3 spells CASSFHRGGGYTF. In DNA, the CDR3 is TGTGCCAGCAGTTTCCACAGGGGCGGGGGCTACACCTTC.

CDR3 residues: CASSFPGQSYEQYF. CDR3 coding DNA: TGTGCCAGCAGTTTCCCGGGACAGTCGTACGAGCAGTACTTC. The gene calls are TRBV25-1 and TRBJ2-5, with 7 nucleotides matching TRBD1. The J call is in doubt because the DNA end fits TRBJ2-7 better. CDR3 length: 14 amino acids. Per germline, CDR1 MGHDK and CDR2 SYGVNS.

V usage is TRBV28 and J usage is TRBJ2-7, with a weak D call TRBD2 (7 bases). V lost 5 bases to trimming and J lost 1 base, with 15 bases between them. This CDR3 has 15 amino acids. Germline loops: CDR1 MDHEN, CDR2 SYDVKM. The CDR3 DNA reads as TGTGCCAGCAGTCTCGGGGGGCTAGGTTCCTACGAGCAGTACTTC. This translates into CASSLGGLGSYEQYF.

This clone was counted only a few times. The chain uses TRBV6-1 and TRBJ2-1, with TRBD1 identical over 7 bases. CDR3 length: 12 residues. Per the germline V gene, CDR1 is MNHNS and CDR2 is SASEGT. V trimming: 6 bases; J trimming: 8 bases; junction bases outside the gene matches: 4. The CDR3 here is CASRTGIDEQFF. The CDR3 DNA reads TGTGCCAGCAGGACAGGGATCGATGAGCAGTTCTTC.

This chain uses TRBV5-1 with TRBJ2-7, with 7 bases lining up with TRBD1. The trim removed 3 bases at V and 0 bases at J, leaving 0 bases unmatched. Germline lookup yields CDR1 SGHRS and CDR2 YFSETQ. The length of the CDR3 is 13 residues. The CDR3: CASSWDSSYEQYF. The CDR3 region has the DNA TGCGCCAGCAGCTGGGACAGCTCCTACGAGCAGTACTTC.

V is TRBV11-2 and J is TRBJ2-3, with TRBD2 matching 11 bases. The germline V gene encodes CDR1 SGHAT and CDR2 FQNNGV. The CDR3 length is 18 residues. Germline trimming cut 4 bases from V and 6 bases from J; bases unmatched to any gene: 15. The CDR3 loop reads CASSWPVASGRSDDTQYF. The CDR3 DNA is TGTGCCAGCAGCTGGCCGGTGGCTAGCGGGAGGTCGGATGATACGCAGTATTTT.